This T cell receptor (beta chain) was sequenced for a study of T cells expressing NK-cell markers. Study overall: Beta-chain profiling covered CD3+CD56+NKG2C+, CD3+CD56+NKG2C- and CD3+CD56-NKG2C+ sorted subsets. Study-wide results and limits: Uncertainty persisted over the HCMV specificity of expanded NKG2C+ T cell clones. There were a handful of donors in whom these clonotypes also led the CD3+CD56-NKG2C+ fraction.

As to this clonotype: Its antigen is as yet unknown.

It was by 5'RACE template switching with UMIs that TCR beta cDNA was made. Reprocessing the 5' RACE reads, TCRdb reports a single entry for every CDR3 protein and omits DNA. The sample totals under 600,000 distinct CDR3 sequences. This CDR3 comprises 15 residues. Germline CDR1 and CDR2: SGHTA and FQGTGA. The chain joins TRBV7-3 to TRBJ2-3; there is no DNA to check the TCRdb D call of TRBD1. The sequenced material came from blood T cells: a sorted CD56 or NKG2C T cell subset, CD4+ or CD8+ T cells, or bulk PBMC T cells (not recorded which). This TCR came from a woman in her 50s in good health. CDR3 residues: CASSSPGGGTDTQYF.